This TCR beta chain was observed in a study of technical replicates of blood from a few donors. Using immunoSEQ multiplex PCR, the repertoire was profiled, and TCRdb retains in-frame clones only, with some absent. Of fewer than 90,000 clones listed, 80% to 95% are singletons. The CDR3 runs to 15 residues. CDR1 is SGHTA and CDR2 is FQGTGA in the germline V gene. V was shortened by 5 bases and J by 9 bases, with 20 bases between the two germline ends. This clone was seen a few times. The chain uses TRBV7-3 and TRBJ2-1, with a tentative D call TRBD2 (7 bases). Sequenced sample: T cells isolated from PBMCs. This clonotype was sampled from a human donor in good health. CDR3 DNA: TGTGCCAGCAGCGTCACCGGGACTACCAGGGGTGAGCAGTTCTTC. The encoded protein is CASSVTGTTRGEQFF.